The clone carrying this TCR beta chain was seen only a few times. At one end, the junction sequence differs from germline, possibly due to a read error. The data were obtained in a study of blood T cells in healthy people across ages. The sample providers were healthy Caucasian people from Russia, aged roughly 6 to 95. The use of a sample-barcoded 5' primer and a J-beta primer mix characterized a second PCR of about 7 to 12 cycles. TCRdb reprocessed the 5' RACE reads with MiXCR, giving one entry per CDR3 protein. There are about 800,000 distinct CDR3 sequences in the sample; 25% occur only once, and 3% to 4% lies in the top ten. This sample also appeared in a second study, on T cells of mothers and their children. From that report: Related mother-child pairs showed slightly higher but non-significant overlap than unrelated pairs.

The sequence came from a boy between 10 and 17 years old in good health. The sample comprised blood.

The DNA of the CDR3 is TGTGCCAGCAGCCTGACAGGGGGCGAAGCTTACCCACACTTC. It is translated as CASSLTGGEAYPHF. The rearrangement uses TRBV12-3 or TRBV12-4 and TRBJ2-7; 10 bases map to TRBD1. The CDR3 has 14 residues.